These T cell receptor beta chains were read from a single sample in a study of post-analysis software for immune sequencing data. One entry per CDR3 protein, called by TCRdb with MiXCR from the PCR reads. The sample records hundreds of thousands of distinct CDR3 sequences, roughly 27% being singletons. The specimen was blood. The source of these receptors is a girl aged 5-17 years with multiple sclerosis. The CDR3 runs from the conserved cysteine through the conserved F or W. D genes are given only for firm matches. Where a row states a size, it is once, few, many or the class of an expanded clone; other rows omit it.

few | NA | TRBJ2-5 | TRBV10-3 | TGTGCCATCAGTGAGTCGGCTGGGTCAGAGACCCAGTACTTC | CAISESAGSETQYF
NA | NA | TRBJ2-2 | TRBV10-3 | TGTGCCGCAGGGCAGGGCACCGGGGAGCTGTTTTTT | CAAGQGTGELFF
NA | NA | TRBJ2-7 | TRBV2 | TGTGCCAGCAGAGGCAGTTACTACGAGCAGTACTTC | CASRGSYYEQYF
NA | TRBD2 | TRBJ2-3 | TRBV5-1 | TGCGCCAGCAGCCCAGGCCTGACTAGCGGGATTCCAGATACGCAGTATTTT | CASSPGLTSGIPDTQYF
NA | NA | TRBJ1-6 | TRBV4-2 | TGTGCCAGCAGCCAAGGGACAGACTATAATTCACCCCTCCACTTT | CASSQGTDYNSPLHF
NA | NA | TRBJ2-5 | TRBV6-2/TRBV6-3 | TGTGCCAGCAGTCACCCTTTGGAGTACCAAGAGGCCCAGTACTTC | CASSHPLEYQEAQYF
few | NA | TRBJ2-2 | TRBV6-5 | TGTGCCAGCAGTTACGACGTTTCGAACACCGGGGAGCGGTTTTTT | CASSYDVSNTGERFF
few | NA | TRBJ1-1 | TRBV29-1 | TGCAGCGCCGGACTGAACACTGAAGCTTTCTTT | CSAGLNTEAFF
few | NA | TRBJ2-4 | TRBV28 | TGTGCCAGCAGCCGACTAGAAACGACCCTAGCCAAAAACATTCAGTACTTC | CASSRLETTLAKNIQYF
NA | NA | TRBJ2-6 | TRBV28 | TGTGCCAGCAGGTTTAGGGCTACAGCCAACGTCCTGACTTTC | CASRFRATANVLTF
NA | TRBD2 | TRBJ2-7 | TRBV9 | TGTGCCAGCAGCGTAAGCGGGAGCTCCCACGAGCAGTACTTC | CASSVSGSSHEQYF
few | NA | TRBJ1-1 | TRBV7-2 | TGTGCCAGCAGCGCCATCCCCGGGGCGGGGGCTGAAGCTTTCTTT | CASSAIPGAGAEAFF
few | NA | TRBJ2-1 | TRBV7-2 | TGTGCCAGCAGCCCCCGAAGAGGGCGAGATGAGCAGTTCTTC | CASSPRRGRDEQFF
NA | NA | TRBJ2-3 | TRBV18 | TGTGCCAGCTCACCCAGGCTGTCTAAGGACTCGCAGTATTTT | CASSPRLSKDSQYF
NA | TRBD2 | TRBJ2-1 | TRBV6-4 | TGTGCCAGCAGAGACAGTACCCAGAGCCGGGGGGGGAATGAGCAGTTCTTC | CASRDSTQSRGGNEQFF
NA | TRBD1 | TRBJ1-1 | TRBV12-3/TRBV12-4 | TGTGCCAGCAGTCCCGGACAGGGTTATGCTGAAGCTTTCTTT | CASSPGQGYAEAFF